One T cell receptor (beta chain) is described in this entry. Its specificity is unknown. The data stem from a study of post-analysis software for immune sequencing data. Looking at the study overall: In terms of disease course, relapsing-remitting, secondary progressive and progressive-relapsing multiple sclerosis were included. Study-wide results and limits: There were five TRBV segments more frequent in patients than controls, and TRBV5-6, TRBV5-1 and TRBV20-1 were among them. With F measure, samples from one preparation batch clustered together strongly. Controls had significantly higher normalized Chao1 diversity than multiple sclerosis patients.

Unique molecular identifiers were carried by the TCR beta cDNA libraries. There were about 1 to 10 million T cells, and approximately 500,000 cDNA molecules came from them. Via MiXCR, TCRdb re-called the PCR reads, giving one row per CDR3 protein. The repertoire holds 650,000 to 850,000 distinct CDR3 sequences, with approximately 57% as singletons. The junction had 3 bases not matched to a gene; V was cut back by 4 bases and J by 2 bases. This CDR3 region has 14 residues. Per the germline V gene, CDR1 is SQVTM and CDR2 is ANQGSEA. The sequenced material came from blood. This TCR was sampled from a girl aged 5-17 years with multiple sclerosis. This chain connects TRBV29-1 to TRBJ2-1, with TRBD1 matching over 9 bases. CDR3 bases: TGCAGCGTTGGCAACAGGGGGCCCTACAATGAGCAGTTCTTC. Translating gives CSVGNRGPYNEQFF.